Listed here are 6 T cell receptor beta chains from one sample, sequenced in a study of blood T cell repertoires in COVID-19. Sequencing used immunoSEQ multiplex PCR; TCRdb keeps in-frame clones, though not all of them. Of 300,000 to 350,000 clones in the sample, around 90% were seen once. The sequenced material came from PBMCs or T cells enriched from blood (not recorded which). The origin of the receptors is a woman younger than 30 with acute COVID-19.

This clone was seen only once. The rearrangement links TRBV5-1 to TRBJ2-4; tentative D call: TRBD2 (5 bases). The CDR3 sequence is 13 residues long. Germline V gene data show CDR1 as SGHRS and CDR2 as YFSETQ. Trimming stripped 3 bases from V and 8 bases from J, with 12 bases between. The CDR3 nucleotides read TGCGCCAGCAGCTCTAGGACTGCAGACATTCAGTACTTC. Protein product: CASSSRTADIQYF. Supplemented by reference TRBV5-1 and TRBJ2-4, the full variable domain reads KAGVTQTPRYLIKTRGQQVTLSCSPISGHRSVSWYQQTPGQGLQFLFEYFSETQRNKGNFPGRFSGRQFSNSRSEMNVSTLELGDSALYLCASSSRTADIQYFGAGTRLSVL.

This chain links TRBV18 with TRBJ2-1; 10 nucleotides line up with TRBD2. The CDR3 runs to 17 residues. From germline, CDR1 is KGHSH and CDR2 LQKENI. Trimming at V came to 6 bases and at J to 7 bases, leaving 15 bases not matched to a gene. CDR3 region: CASSPPLAGPFRNEQFF. CDR3 nucleotides: TGTGCCAGCTCCCCCCCACTAGCGGGACCCTTCCGAAATGAGCAGTTCTTC.

V is TRBV27 and J is TRBJ1-6, with 10 positions matching TRBD1. The CDR3 runs 17 residues. From germline, CDR1 is MNHEY and CDR2 SMNVEV (reference sequence). Trimming took 10 bases from V and 0 from J; bases not matched to a gene: 9. CDR3 sequence reads: CATRDRGGSSYNSPLHF. Here the CDR3 DNA reads TGTGCCACCCGGGACAGGGGCGGAAGCTCCTATAATTCACCCCTCCACTTT.

V gene TRBV3-1 (or the pseudogene TRBV3-2) combines with J gene TRBJ1-3; TRBD1 is a possible D gene (5 bases). Trimming left V 1 base short and J 4 bases short, with 14 bases between. The CDR3 has 16 residues. Germline V gene lookup returns CDR1 LGHDT and CDR2 YNNKEL (reference sequence). Written as DNA, the CDR3 is TGTGCCAGCAGCCAAGGGCGACAGTCAGTAGGAAACACCATATATTTT. It translates to CASSQGRQSVGNTIYF.

This rearrangement joins TRBV7-2 to TRBJ2-3; 7 bases align to TRBD1. The germline V gene has CDR1 SGHTA and CDR2 FQGNSA. This CDR3 comprises 15 residues. The ends lost 6 bases at V and 0 bases at J; junction bases unmatched: 6. DNA for the CDR3: TGTGCCAGCAGGGCAGGGGGTTTGAGCACAGATACGCAGTATTTT. It encodes CASRAGGLSTDTQYF. The full variable domain, with the rest looked up from reference TRBV7-2 and TRBJ2-3, is GAGVSQSPSNKVTEKGKDVELRCDPISGHTALYWYRQSLGQGLEFLIYFQGNSAPDKSGLPSDRFSAERTGGSVSTLTIQRTQQEDSAVYLCASRAGGLSTDTQYFGPGTRLTVL.

This chain joins TRBV19 and TRBJ2-2; D possibly corresponds to TRBD2 (6 bases). Germline loops: CDR1 LNHDA, CDR2 SQIVND (reference sequence). The CDR3 consists of 15 residues. V was trimmed by 5 bases and J by 5 bases, leaving 15 bases between them. CDR3 nucleotide sequence: TGTGCCAGTAGTCCCCGGGAGTTGAGGACCGGGGAGCTGTTTTTT. Residues: CASSPRELRTGELFF.